Listed below are T cell receptor beta chains from one sample, sequenced in a study of blood T cell repertoires in COVID-19. Profiling relied on immunoSEQ multiplex PCR, and the TCRdb table lists in-frame clones only, not all of them. This sample has some 390,000 clones, with 70% to 90% found just once. The source material was peripheral blood. These receptors all stem from a woman aged 40-49 years with COVID-19, enrolled during active disease. The CDR3 runs from the conserved cysteine through the conserved F or W. Fields, in order: J gene, D gene, V gene, clone size, CDR3 DNA, CDR3 protein. The D gene is left open where the match is weak. Not all rows give a size; the values are once, few, many and, for expanded clones, a class.

j_gene: TRBJ2-7
d_gene: .
v_gene: TRBV7-3
abundance: .
CDR3nt: TGTGCCAGCAGCTTAAGGGCGCGTGGGCACGAGCAGTACTTC
CDR3aa: CASSLRARGHEQYF

j_gene: TRBJ1-1
d_gene: .
v_gene: TRBV28
abundance: .
CDR3nt: TGTGCCAGCAGTTGGGGCTCGGAGGGGACTGAAGCTTTCTTT
CDR3aa: CASSWGSEGTEAFF

j_gene: TRBJ1-1
d_gene: .
v_gene: TRBV19
abundance: .
CDR3nt: TGTGCCACCGAGCGGGGTCTAGGGACTGAAGCTTTCTTT
CDR3aa: CATERGLGTEAFF

j_gene: TRBJ2-1
d_gene: .
v_gene: TRBV6-5
abundance: .
CDR3nt: TGTGCCAGCAGCTTCAGGACCTTACAGGACAATGAGCAGTTCTTC
CDR3aa: CASSFRTLQDNEQFF

j_gene: TRBJ1-6
d_gene: .
v_gene: TRBV2
abundance: .
CDR3nt: TGTGCCAGCAGTGAAGCGAGAGGGAGGGGCTCCTATAATTCACCCCTCCACTTT
CDR3aa: CASSEARGRGSYNSPLHF

j_gene: TRBJ1-4
d_gene: .
v_gene: TRBV14
abundance: .
CDR3nt: TGTGCCAGCAGCCAAGTGGGGCGACGCGGGGCGGCTAATGAAAAACTGTTTTTT
CDR3aa: CASSQVGRRGAANEKLFF

j_gene: TRBJ2-1
d_gene: .
v_gene: TRBV13
abundance: .
CDR3nt: TGTGCCAGCAGGACGACAGGGGCCAGCGGGGATTACAATGAGCAGTTCTTC
CDR3aa: CASRTTGASGDYNEQFF

j_gene: TRBJ2-7
d_gene: .
v_gene: TRBV9
abundance: .
CDR3nt: TGTGCCAGCAGCGTTTCAGGGGGGCTTGCCTACGAGCAGTACTTC
CDR3aa: CASSVSGGLAYEQYF

j_gene: TRBJ1-1
d_gene: .
v_gene: TRBV12-3/TRBV12-4
abundance: .
CDR3nt: TGTGCCAGCAGTAGAGAGATGAACACTGAAGCTTTCTTT
CDR3aa: CASSREMNTEAFF

j_gene: TRBJ2-7
d_gene: .
v_gene: TRBV7-2
abundance: .
CDR3nt: TGTGCCAGCAGACAAACAGGGTTCAATTACGAGCAGTACTTC
CDR3aa: CASRQTGFNYEQYF

j_gene: TRBJ1-2
d_gene: TRBD1
v_gene: TRBV5-6
abundance: .
CDR3nt: TGTGCCAGCAGCCAAGACAGGGGATCTGGCTACACCTTC
CDR3aa: CASSQDRGSGYTF

j_gene: TRBJ1-2
d_gene: .
v_gene: TRBV6-6
abundance: .
CDR3nt: TGTGCCAGCACCCGGCCGGGGGTGGGTGGCTACACCTTC
CDR3aa: CASTRPGVGGYTF

j_gene: TRBJ2-6
d_gene: .
v_gene: TRBV5-1
abundance: .
CDR3nt: TGCGCCAGCAACCCCACGAGCTCTGGGGCCAACGTCCTGACTTTC
CDR3aa: CASNPTSSGANVLTF

j_gene: TRBJ2-3
d_gene: .
v_gene: TRBV2
abundance: once
CDR3nt: TGTGCCAGCACCTCGGGGACGGACTATCCCACAGATACGCAGTATTTT
CDR3aa: CASTSGTDYPTDTQYF

j_gene: TRBJ2-7
d_gene: .
v_gene: TRBV7-8
abundance: .
CDR3nt: TGTGCCAGCAGCTTAGCGCGGAGGGTGTTTCGGGAGCAGTACTTC
CDR3aa: CASSLARRVFREQYF

j_gene: TRBJ2-3
d_gene: TRBD2
v_gene: TRBV7-7
abundance: once
CDR3nt: TGTGCTAGCTTTCCCATAACTAGCGGGGGATTGCAGTATTTT
CDR3aa: CASFPITSGGLQYF

j_gene: TRBJ2-3
d_gene: TRBD1
v_gene: TRBV7-6
abundance: .
CDR3nt: TGTGCCAGCAGCTCCAGGACAGGCCATTCTTCTACGCAGTATTTT
CDR3aa: CASSSRTGHSSTQYF

j_gene: TRBJ1-3
d_gene: .
v_gene: TRBV18
abundance: once
CDR3nt: TGTGCCAGCTCACCGGGCCCTCAAAAGAACACCATATATTTT
CDR3aa: CASSPGPQKNTIYF

j_gene: TRBJ2-5
d_gene: TRBD1
v_gene: TRBV7-2
abundance: .
CDR3nt: TGTGCCAGCAGCTTAGGGGGTTCCTGGGGACAGGGATCGAAAGAGACCCAGTACTTC
CDR3aa: CASSLGGSWGQGSKETQYF

j_gene: TRBJ1-1
d_gene: .
v_gene: TRBV4-3
abundance: .
CDR3nt: TGCGCCAGCAGCCAAGATTTCCAGAACACTGAAGCTTTCTTT
CDR3aa: CASSQDFQNTEAFF

j_gene: TRBJ1-2
d_gene: TRBD1
v_gene: TRBV7-8
abundance: .
CDR3nt: TGTGCCAGCAGCTTAGACTGGGACAGGGGTTCCGTCTATGGCTACACCTTC
CDR3aa: CASSLDWDRGSVYGYTF

j_gene: TRBJ2-1
d_gene: .
v_gene: TRBV9
abundance: few
CDR3nt: TGTGCCAGCAGCGCGGGGACAAATGAGCAGTTCTTC
CDR3aa: CASSAGTNEQFF

j_gene: TRBJ2-1
d_gene: TRBD1
v_gene: TRBV24-1
abundance: .
CDR3nt: TGTGCCACCAGTGACCTTGACAGGGGATCCTACAATGAGCAGTTCTTC
CDR3aa: CATSDLDRGSYNEQFF